This TCR beta chain was recovered during a study of human T cells and chemical hapten exposure. Study-level results: With DPC sensitization, TCRs exceeding 1 in 1000 frequency showed no change.

Time point: patch test 3, about 24 weeks after DPC sensitization. Sample treatment: therapeutic diphenylcyclopropenone sensitization with weekly scalp DPC. CDR3 size: 16 residues. With 5 bases clipped from V and 5 bases from J, the junction kept 11 bases outside the gene matches. Germline CDR1 and CDR2: SNHLY and FYNNEI. This clonotype was counted at least ten times. Its antigen is as yet unknown. Individual cDNA molecules received unique molecular identifiers in the library. TCRdb re-called the RACE reads through MiXCR, storing one row per CDR3 protein. The sample contains about 120,000 distinct CDR3 sequences, about 11% of which appear only once.

The source material was whole blood, sampled in connection with sensitization to the hapten diphenylcyclopropenone (DPC). The chain uses TRBV2 and TRBJ2-1; the match to TRBD2 covers 8 bases. This TCR derives from a woman aged 45-65 years with alopecia areata. Some clones in this sample may be carry-over from other donors' samples. CDR3 in amino acids: CASSRREGGTNNEQFF. CDR3 DNA sequence: TGTGCCAGCAGTCGCCGGGAGGGGGGGACAAACAATGAGCAGTTCTTC.